This is a list of T cell receptor beta chains from one sample in a study of esophageal squamous cell carcinoma under preoperative chemotherapy. TCRdb reprocessed the PCR reads with MiXCR, giving one entry per CDR3 protein. The sample includes tens of thousands of distinct CDR3 sequences, roughly 52% of them seen just once. This specimen was taken from a patient given preoperative chemotherapy. All receptors come from a human donor with esophageal squamous cell carcinoma. The donor label of this sample is uncertain. Both conserved end residues are part of each CDR3. Fields, in order: V gene, J gene, CDR3 protein.

v_call: TRBV7-3; j_call: TRBJ2-1; cdr3_aa: CASSIASGDYNEQFF
v_call: TRBV12-3/TRBV12-4; j_call: TRBJ1-1; cdr3_aa: CASSPRQGATNTEAFF
v_call: TRBV7-3; j_call: .; cdr3_aa: CASSEQGNLIYEQYF
v_call: TRBV7-3; j_call: TRBJ2-1; cdr3_aa: CASSLTRVSSYNEQFF
v_call: TRBV10-3; j_call: TRBJ2-1; cdr3_aa: CAISEVGDNEQFF
v_call: TRBV6-1; j_call: TRBJ2-5; cdr3_aa: CASRILAGEYNEQYF
v_call: TRBV7-2; j_call: .; cdr3_aa: CASSGQGGRGKDTQYF
v_call: TRBV15; j_call: TRBJ1-4; cdr3_aa: CATSRDSDISEKLFF
v_call: TRBV5-6; j_call: TRBJ2-2; cdr3_aa: CASSFGTGKNTGELFF
v_call: TRBV7-9; j_call: TRBJ2-5; cdr3_aa: CASSSQGETQSF
v_call: TRBV11-2; j_call: TRBJ1-1; cdr3_aa: CASSFGQLNTEAFF
v_call: TRBV28; j_call: TRBJ2-1; cdr3_aa: CASSPRGGVFNEQFF